This T cell receptor beta chain was recovered during a study of human T cells and chemical hapten exposure. Individual cDNA molecules received unique molecular identifiers in the library. TCRdb processed the RACE reads anew with MiXCR; each CDR3 protein has one entry. The sample consists of 150,000 to 200,000 distinct CDR3 sequences, about 14% of them appearing once. The CDR3 is 12 amino acids. The germline V gene has CDR1 MDHEN and CDR2 SYDVKM. Trimming cost V 8 bases and J 6 bases, with 13 bases left between them. Time point indicated: patch test 1, 2 weeks after DPC sensitization. The treatment: therapeutic diphenylcyclopropenone sensitization with weekly scalp DPC. The sample holds a few counts of this clonotype.

The genes are TRBV28 and TRBJ1-2, with D possibly matching TRBD1 (6 bases). This clonotype was obtained from a young woman with alopecia areata. Some clones in this sample may be carry-over from other donors' samples. The sequencing used whole blood, collected in connection with sensitization to the hapten diphenylcyclopropenone (DPC). CDR3 nucleotide sequence: TGTGCCAGCCTTCAGGGGAGTGATGGCTACACCTTC. It encodes CASLQGSDGYTF.